This T cell receptor (beta chain) emerged from a study of cytomegalovirus exposure and HLA in healthy donors. General study results and limits: Later, TCR association rates were found to vary by HLA locus, highest for DRB1 and lowest for HLA-C. Being indistinguishable, some V segments were excluded, TRBV6-2 and TRBV6-3 among them.

Comments on this clone: The antigen is undetermined.

It was with 60 Vbeta and 13 Jbeta primers that the PCR ran. TCRdb's table, derived via immunoSEQ multiplex PCR, lists solely in-frame clones and lacks some. The data contain just over 150,000 clones, 65% to 85% of them singletons. This CDR3 is 17 amino acids long. V trimming: 4 bases; J trimming: 2 bases; junction bases outside the gene matches: 5. Germline V CDR1 and CDR2: MNHEY, SMNVEV (reference sequence). The sequenced sample was PBMCs. The receptor was derived from a male donor in good health and CMV-seropositive. The gene calls are TRBV27 and TRBJ2-2; TRBD2 matches at 12 bases. The CDR3 DNA is TGTGCCAGCAGTTCCTACGGACTAGCGGGAAACACCGGGGAGCTGTTTTTT. This translates into CASSSYGLAGNTGELFF.